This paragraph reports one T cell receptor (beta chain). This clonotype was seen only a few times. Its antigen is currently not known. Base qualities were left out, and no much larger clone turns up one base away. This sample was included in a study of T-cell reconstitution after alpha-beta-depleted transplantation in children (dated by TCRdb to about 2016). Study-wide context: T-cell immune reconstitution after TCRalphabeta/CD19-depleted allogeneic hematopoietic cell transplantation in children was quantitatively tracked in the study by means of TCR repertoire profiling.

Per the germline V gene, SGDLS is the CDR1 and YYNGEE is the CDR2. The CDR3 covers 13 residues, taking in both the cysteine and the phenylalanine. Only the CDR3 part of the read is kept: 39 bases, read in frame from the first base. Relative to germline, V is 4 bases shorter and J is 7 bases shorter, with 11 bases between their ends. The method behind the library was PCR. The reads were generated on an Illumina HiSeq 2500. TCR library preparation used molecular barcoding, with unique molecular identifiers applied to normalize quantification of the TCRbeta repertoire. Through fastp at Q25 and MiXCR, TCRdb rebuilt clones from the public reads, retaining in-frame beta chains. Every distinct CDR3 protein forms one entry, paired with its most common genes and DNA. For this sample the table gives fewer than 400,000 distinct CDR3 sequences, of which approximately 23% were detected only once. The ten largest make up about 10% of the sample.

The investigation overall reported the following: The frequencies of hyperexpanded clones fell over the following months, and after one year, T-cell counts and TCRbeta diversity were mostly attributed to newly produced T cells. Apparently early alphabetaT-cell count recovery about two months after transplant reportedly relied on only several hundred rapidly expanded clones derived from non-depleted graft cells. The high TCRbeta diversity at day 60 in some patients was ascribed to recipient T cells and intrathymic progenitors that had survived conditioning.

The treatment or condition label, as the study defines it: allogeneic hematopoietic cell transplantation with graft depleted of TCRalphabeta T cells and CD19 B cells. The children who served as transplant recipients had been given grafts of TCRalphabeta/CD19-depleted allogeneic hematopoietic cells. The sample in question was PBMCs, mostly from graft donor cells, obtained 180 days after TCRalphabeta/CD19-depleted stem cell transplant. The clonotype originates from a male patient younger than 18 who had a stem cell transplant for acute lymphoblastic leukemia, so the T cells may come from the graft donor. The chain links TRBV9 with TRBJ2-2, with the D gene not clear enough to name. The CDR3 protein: CASSIALGGELFF. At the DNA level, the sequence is TGTGCCAGCAGCATAGCATTGGGCGGGGAGCTGTTTTTT. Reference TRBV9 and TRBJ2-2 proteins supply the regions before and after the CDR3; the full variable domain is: DSGVTQTPKHLITATGQRVTLRCSPRSGDLSVYWYQQSLDQGLQFLIQYYNGEERAKGNILERFSAQQFPDLHSELNLSSLELGDSALYFCASSIALGGELFFGEGSRLTVL.